These 28 T cell receptor beta chains originate from one sample sequenced in a study of beta chain features in type 1 diabetes. Expressed TCRB transcripts were sequenced because the entire RNA isolate underwent reverse transcription. Sequencing used immunoSEQ multiplex PCR; TCRdb keeps in-frame clones, though not all of them. The profile shows 250,000 to 350,000 clones, around 15% of them singletons. What was sequenced was central memory CD4+ T cells from blood. Every receptor here comes from a man aged 25-45 years in good health.

About this clone: Other DNA sequences from this sample encode an identical CDR3 as well. The V and J genes are TRBV7-2 and TRBJ2-1; either TRBD1 or TRBD2 may supply D (7 bases each). V lost 10 bases and J lost 7, with 20 bases in between. The CDR3 has 14 residues. Looked up from germline, CDR1 is SGHTA and CDR2 is FQGNSA. Written as DNA, the CDR3 is TGTGCCACGGCTCAGGGGGGGGCATCAAATGAGCAGTTCTTC. Translating it yields CATAQGGASNEQFF. Together with reference TRBV7-2 and TRBJ2-1, the CDR3 gives the full variable domain: GAGVSQSPSNKVTEKGKDVELRCDPISGHTALYWYRQSLGQGLEFLIYFQGNSAPDKSGLPSDRFSAERTGGSVSTLTIQRTQQEDSAVYLCATAQGGASNEQFFGPGTRLTVL.

This chain uses TRBV7-2 with TRBJ2-3; D might be TRBD1 or TRBD2, each matching 5 bases. V shed 5 bases and J shed 0 bases, with 18 bases lying between them. Germline V gene sequence: CDR1 SGHTA, CDR2 FQGNSA. There are 17 residues in the CDR3. The CDR3 here is CASSPRGAGPSTDTQYF. CDR3 sequence (DNA): TGTGCCAGCAGCCCCCGAGGGGCAGGCCCTAGCACAGATACGCAGTATTTT.

The chain employs TRBV6-5 and TRBJ2-5; D is possibly TRBD1 or TRBD2 (5 bases each). V gave up 5 bases and J gave up 12 bases, with 13 bases separating them. CDR1 is MNHEY and CDR2 is SVGAGI in the germline V gene. The CDR3 has 11 amino acids. DNA of the CDR3: TGTGCCAGCAGTGATGCCTGGGACGAGTACTTC. The encoded protein is CASSDAWDEYF.

As concerns this clone: The sample has other DNA sequences that encode this CDR3 too. The chain uses TRBV5-1 and TRBJ1-1; D call uncertain. Trimming stripped 0 bases from V and 3 bases from J, with 9 bases between. This CDR3 is built from 14 residues. Germline V gives CDR1 SGHRS, CDR2 YFSETQ. CDR3 residues: CASSLASADTEAFF. The CDR3 DNA is TGCGCCAGCAGCTTGGCCTCTGCGGACACTGAAGCTTTCTTT.

This clone was seen more than once but under ten times. This sequence joins TRBV4-3 and TRBJ1-1; D perhaps matches TRBD1 (5 bases). V was clipped by 1 base and J by 8 bases, with 11 bases between them. There are 13 residues in the CDR3. Germline-derived CDR1 and CDR2 are LGHNA and YSLEER. The CDR3 nucleotides read TGCGCCAGCAGCCAAGTCCAGGGATTGGAAGCTTTCTTT. It codes for CASSQVQGLEAFF.

This clone has a handful of counts. The chain uses TRBV19 and TRBJ2-6; D not resolved. The V gene's germline CDR1 is LNHDA and CDR2 SQIVND (reference sequence). V dropped 5 bases and J dropped 1 base, with 6 bases sitting between them. CDR3 length: 14 amino acids. CDR3 sequence reads: CASSPISGANVLTF. DNA of the CDR3: TGTGCCAGTAGTCCGATTTCTGGGGCCAACGTCCTGACTTTC. Together with reference TRBV19 and TRBJ2-6, the CDR3 gives the full variable domain: DGGITQSPKYLFRKEGQNVTLSCEQNLNHDAMYWYRQDPGQGLRLIYYSQIVNDFQKGDIAEGYSVSREKKESFPLTVTSAQKNPTAFYLCASSPISGANVLTFGAGSRLTVL.

There are a few counts of this clone. A read error may produce the germline difference seen at one junction end. V is TRBV7-2 and J is TRBJ2-7; D ambiguous. The CDR3 is 14 residues long. Germline values: CDR1 SGHTA, CDR2 FQGNSA. Here the CDR3 reads CASSRPSGKYEQYF. CDR3 nucleotides: TGCGCCAGCAGCCGTCCCTCTGGGAAATACGAGCAGTACTTC. Filled out from reference TRBV7-2 and TRBJ2-7, the complete variable domain reads GAGVSQSPSNKVTEKGKDVELRCDPISGHTALYWYRQSLGQGLEFLIYFQGNSAPDKSGLPSDRFSAERTGGSVSTLTIQRTQQEDSAVYLCASSRPSGKYEQYFGPGTRLTVT.

The J gene is TRBJ2-1, the V gene TRBV4-1; D possibly uses TRBD1 or TRBD2 (5 bases each). Germline V gene lookup returns CDR1 MGHRA and CDR2 YSYEKL. The CDR3 is 12 residues long. V gave up 0 bases and J gave up 8 bases, with 5 bases separating them. CDR3 coding DNA: TGCGCCAGCAGCCAAGAGGGACATGAGCAGTTCTTC. Translated: CASSQEGHEQFF.

The chain is built from TRBV4-2 and TRBJ2-1; unclear D gene. Germline CDR1 and CDR2: LGHNA and YNFKEQ. This CDR3 is 16 amino acids long. The ends were cut back, 0 bases at V and 0 bases at J, with 9 bases in the middle. The CDR3 nucleotides are TGTGCCAGCAGCCAAGACTCGGAAAGCTCCTACAATGAGCAGTTCTTC. It encodes CASSQDSESSYNEQFF.

This clone was seen at least ten times. CDR3 DNA sequence: TGTGCCAGCAGCCCCCGACAGGGGCAGTATGGCTACACCTTC. Its translation: CASSPRQGQYGYTF. The chain couples TRBV9 to TRBJ1-2; 8 bases fit TRBD1. There are 14 residues in the CDR3. Germline V gives CDR1 SGDLS, CDR2 YYNGEE. Unmatched junction bases numbered 7, after V lost 4 bases and J lost 5 bases.

This sequence joins TRBV5-1 and TRBJ2-7, with 11 bases that match TRBD1. CDR1 and CDR2 from the germline V gene are SGHRS and YFSETQ. J lost 0 bases, V lost 4 bases, and 3 bases had no gene match. The CDR3 loop spans 15 amino acids. The CDR3 sequence: CASSPGTGGSYEQYF. CDR3 coding DNA: TGCGCCAGCAGCCCCGGGACAGGGGGCTCCTACGAGCAGTACTTC.

The table lists this clone with a count of one. This chain joins TRBV9 and TRBJ2-3; 8 nucleotides match TRBD2. The CDR3 is 15 amino acids. CDR1 SGDLS and CDR2 YYNGEE come from the germline V gene. Trimming took 2 bases from V and 4 from J; bases not matched to a gene: 6. CDR3 in amino acids: CASSVPSGGADTQYF. As DNA, the CDR3 is TGTGCCAGCAGCGTCCCCAGCGGGGGCGCAGATACGCAGTATTTT.

The chain carries TRBV15 and TRBJ1-4, with TRBD1 matching 8 bases. V gave up 4 bases and J gave up 7 bases; unmatched junction bases: 8. The germline V gene encodes CDR1 LNHNV and CDR2 YYDKDF (reference sequence). This CDR3 region has 15 residues. The CDR3 coding sequence is TGTGCCACCAGCATCAGACAGGGGCTGGGTGAAAAACTGTTTTTT. The encoded protein is CATSIRQGLGEKLFF.

In its sample, this clone was seen a few times. This chain connects TRBV5-1 to TRBJ2-1, with TRBD2 matching over 9 bases. The junction had 13 bases not matched to a gene; V was cut back by 4 bases and J by 8 bases. The CDR3 covers 16 residues. Germline-derived CDR1 and CDR2 are SGHRS and YFSETQ. Written as DNA, the CDR3 is TGCGCCAGCAGCCTTAACCCGTCTAGCGGGGTCGATGAGCAGTTCTTC. Translation gives CASSLNPSSGVDEQFF. Full variable domain (outside the CDR3, taken from reference TRBV5-1 and TRBJ2-1): KAGVTQTPRYLIKTRGQQVTLSCSPISGHRSVSWYQQTPGQGLQFLFEYFSETQRNKGNFPGRFSGRQFSNSRSEMNVSTLELGDSALYLCASSLNPSSGVDEQFFGPGTRLTVL.

In its sample, this clone was seen a few times. The V gene is TRBV6-6, the J gene TRBJ2-3, with D unresolved. The CDR3 runs 15 residues. Germline CDR1 MNHNY, CDR2 SVGAGI (reference sequence). Trimming removed 2 bases from V and 0 bases from J, with 9 bases in between. This CDR3 reads CASSYDHTSTDTQYF. The DNA for the CDR3 is TGTGCCAGCAGTTACGACCACACTAGCACAGATACGCAGTATTTT.

The chain joins TRBV19 to TRBJ1-6; 7 bases agree with TRBD1. The length of the CDR3 is 16 residues. CDR1 is LNHDA, CDR2 SQIVND, per germline (reference sequence). J gave up 5 bases and V 8 bases, and 12 bases lay outside the gene matches. The CDR3 protein is CASERGGWRDNSPLHF. CDR3 coding DNA: TGTGCCAGTGAGAGAGGGGGCTGGCGGGATAATTCACCCCTCCACTTT.

The V gene is TRBV11-3, the J gene TRBJ1-2; D might be TRBD1 (6 bases). Germline CDR1 SGHNT, CDR2 YENEEA. The CDR3 runs to 13 residues. The V gene lost 7 bases and the J gene lost 14 bases, with 23 bases spanning the gap. CDR3 DNA sequence: TGTGCCAGCAAAGTACAGGGCTCCATGATTGAGACCTTC. It specifies CASKVQGSMIETF.

The chain employs TRBV10-2 and TRBJ1-2; D ambiguous. The V gene's germline CDR1 is WSHSY and CDR2 SAAADI. V gave up 4 bases and J gave up 8 bases, with 11 bases separating them. The length of the CDR3 is 12 residues. CDR3 loop: CASSGETGGYTF. For the CDR3, the DNA is TGCGCCAGCAGTGGGGAAACCGGGGGCTACACCTTC.

About this clone itself: A read error may account for a junction end that differs from germline. The V call is TRBV7-9, the J call TRBJ2-6; no clear D gene. The CDR3 is 14 amino acids. The germline CDR1 and CDR2 sequences are SEHNR and FQNEAQ (reference sequence). The CDR3 is CASRLQSGANVLTF. The CDR3 DNA follows: TGCGCCAGCAGATTGCAATCTGGGGCCAACGTCCTGACTTTC.

CDR3 sequence (DNA): TGTGCCAGCAGCCCCGGGACAGCCGTCAATGAGCAGTTCTTC. Residues: CASSPGTAVNEQFF. The chain employs TRBV7-2 and TRBJ2-1; 7 bases agree with TRBD1. The V and J ends lost 5 bases and 6 bases, in that order; junction bases with no gene match: 7. CDR1 and CDR2 from the germline V gene are SGHTA and FQGNSA. The CDR3 is 14 amino acids.

This clone was counted only a few times. CDR3 region: CASSLGLKYQETQYF. CDR3 nucleotides: TGTGCCAGCAGCTTAGGCCTCAAGTACCAAGAGACCCAGTACTTC. The chain combines TRBV11-2 with TRBJ2-5; D is ambiguous. Between the trimmed V and J ends, which lost 1 base and 0 bases, there was a span of 9 bases. This CDR3 comprises 15 residues. The germline V gene encodes CDR1 SGHAT and CDR2 FQNNGV.

This clone was observed a few times. The chain employs TRBV10-3 and TRBJ2-1; TRBD1 might be the D (5 bases). Germline V gives CDR1 ENHRY, CDR2 SYGVKD. This CDR3 region has 14 residues. The V gene lost 4 bases and the J gene lost 7 bases, with 14 bases spanning the gap. The CDR3, as DNA: TGTGCCATCAGTGTTGGGCAGGGTAGGAATGAGCAGTTCTTC. Translation: CAISVGQGRNEQFF.

The chain carries TRBV27 and TRBJ1-5; TRBD1 matches at 10 bases. The CDR3 is made up of 15 amino acids. Germline V gene data show CDR1 as MNHEY and CDR2 as SMNVEV (reference sequence). Trimming took 5 bases from V and 6 from J; bases not matched to a gene: 7. The CDR3 DNA follows: TGTGCCAGCAGTCCCGGGACAGGGGTTGTTCAGCCCCAGCATTTT. It encodes CASSPGTGVVQPQHF.

Ten or more counts support this clone. V gene TRBV12-5 combines with J gene TRBJ1-3, with D perhaps TRBD1 (5 bases). CDR1 is LGHNT, CDR2 FRNRAP, per germline. The V end was cut by 5 bases, the J end by 7 bases, with 15 bases between. The CDR3 sequence is 14 residues long. In nucleotides, the CDR3 is TGTGCTAGTGGTGCCCTCGGGGCCGGGAACACCATATATTTT. Residues: CASGALGAGNTIYF. Together with reference TRBV12-5 and TRBJ1-3, the CDR3 gives the full variable domain: DARVTQTPRHKVTEMGQEVTMRCQPILGHNTVFWYRQTMMQGLELLAYFRNRAPLDDSGMPKDRFSAEMPDATLATLKIQPSEPRDSAVYFCASGALGAGNTIYFGEGSWLTVV.

The J gene is TRBJ2-2, the V gene TRBV29-1; 7 positions match TRBD1. The CDR3 extends over 14 amino acids. The germline V gene has CDR1 SQVTM and CDR2 ANQGSEA. The trim removed 5 bases at V and 3 bases at J, leaving 6 bases unmatched. The CDR3 DNA reads TGCAGCGTTTGGGACAGTTCTGACACCGGGGAGCTGTTTTTT. Residues: CSVWDSSDTGELFF.

V is TRBV9 and J is TRBJ1-3; 8 positions match TRBD1. CDR1 and CDR2 from the germline V gene are SGDLS and YYNGEE. This CDR3 comprises 16 residues. Unmatched junction bases numbered 12, after V lost 6 bases and J lost 4 bases. This chain's CDR3 is CASNAGDRLTGNTIYF. In nucleotides, the CDR3 is TGTGCCAGCAACGCAGGGGACAGGTTGACAGGAAACACCATATATTTT.

The genes are TRBV7-8 and TRBJ2-5, with D tentatively TRBD1 or TRBD2 (5 bases each). Per the germline V gene, CDR1 is SGHVS and CDR2 is FQNEAQ. V was cut by 4 bases and J by 6 bases, with 12 bases left in between. The CDR3 extends over 13 amino acids. Here the CDR3 reads CASSSARGKTQYF. The DNA of the CDR3 is TGTGCCAGCAGCTCTGCGAGGGGCAAGACCCAGTACTTC.

The chain carries TRBV4-3 and TRBJ2-3, with 9 bases fitting TRBD1. The junction had 11 bases not matched to a gene; V was cut back by 4 bases and J by 9 bases. The germline gives CDR1 LGHNA, CDR2 YSLEER. There are 15 residues in the CDR3. CDR3 loop: CASSPPGQGEETQYF. The CDR3 bases are TGCGCCAGCAGCCCACCGGGACAGGGTGAAGAAACGCAGTATTTT.